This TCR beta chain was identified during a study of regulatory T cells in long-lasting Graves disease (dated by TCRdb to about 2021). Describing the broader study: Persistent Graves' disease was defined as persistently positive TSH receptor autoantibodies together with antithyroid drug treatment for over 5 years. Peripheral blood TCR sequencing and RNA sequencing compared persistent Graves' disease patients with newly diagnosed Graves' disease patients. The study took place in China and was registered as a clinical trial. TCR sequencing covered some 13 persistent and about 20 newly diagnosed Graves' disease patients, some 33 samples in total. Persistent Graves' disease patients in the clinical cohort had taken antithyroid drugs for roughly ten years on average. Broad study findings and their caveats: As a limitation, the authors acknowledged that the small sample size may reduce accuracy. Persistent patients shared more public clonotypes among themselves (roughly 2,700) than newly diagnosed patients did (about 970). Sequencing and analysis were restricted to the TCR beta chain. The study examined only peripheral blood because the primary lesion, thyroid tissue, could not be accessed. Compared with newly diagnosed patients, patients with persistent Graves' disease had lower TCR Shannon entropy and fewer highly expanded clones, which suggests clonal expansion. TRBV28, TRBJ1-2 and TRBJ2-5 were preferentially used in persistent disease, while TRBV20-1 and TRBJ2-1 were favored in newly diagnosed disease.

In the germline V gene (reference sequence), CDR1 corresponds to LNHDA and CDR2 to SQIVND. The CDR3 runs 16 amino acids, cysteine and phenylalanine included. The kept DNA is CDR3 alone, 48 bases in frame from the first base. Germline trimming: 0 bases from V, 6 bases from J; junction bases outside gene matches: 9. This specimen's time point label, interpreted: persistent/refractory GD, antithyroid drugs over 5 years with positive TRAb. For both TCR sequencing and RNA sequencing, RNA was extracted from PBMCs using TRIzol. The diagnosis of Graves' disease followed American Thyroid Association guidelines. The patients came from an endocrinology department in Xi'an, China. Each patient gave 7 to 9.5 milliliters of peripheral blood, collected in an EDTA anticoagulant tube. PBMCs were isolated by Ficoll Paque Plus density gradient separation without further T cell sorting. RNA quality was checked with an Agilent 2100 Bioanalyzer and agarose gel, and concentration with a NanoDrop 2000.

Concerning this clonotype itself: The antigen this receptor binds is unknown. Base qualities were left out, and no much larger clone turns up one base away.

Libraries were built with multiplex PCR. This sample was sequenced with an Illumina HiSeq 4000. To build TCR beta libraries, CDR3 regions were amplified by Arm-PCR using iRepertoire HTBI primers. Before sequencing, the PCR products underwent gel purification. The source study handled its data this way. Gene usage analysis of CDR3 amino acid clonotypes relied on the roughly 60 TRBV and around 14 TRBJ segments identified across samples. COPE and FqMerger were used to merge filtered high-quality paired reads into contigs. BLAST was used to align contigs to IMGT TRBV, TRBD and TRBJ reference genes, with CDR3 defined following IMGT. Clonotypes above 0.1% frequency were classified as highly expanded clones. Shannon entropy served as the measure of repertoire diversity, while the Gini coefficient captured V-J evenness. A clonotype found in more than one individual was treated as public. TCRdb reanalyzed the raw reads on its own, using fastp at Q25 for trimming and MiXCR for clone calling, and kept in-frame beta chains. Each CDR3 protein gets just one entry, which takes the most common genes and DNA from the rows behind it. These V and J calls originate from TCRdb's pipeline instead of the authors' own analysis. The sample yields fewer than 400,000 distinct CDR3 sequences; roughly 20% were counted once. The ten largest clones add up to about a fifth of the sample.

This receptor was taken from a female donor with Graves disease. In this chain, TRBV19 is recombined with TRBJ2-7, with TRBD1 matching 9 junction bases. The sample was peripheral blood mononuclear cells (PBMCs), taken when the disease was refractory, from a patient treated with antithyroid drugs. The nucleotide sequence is TGTGCCAGTAGTATAGACGGGACAGGGAGTCGCTTCGAGCAGTACTTC. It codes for CASSIDGTGSRFEQYF.